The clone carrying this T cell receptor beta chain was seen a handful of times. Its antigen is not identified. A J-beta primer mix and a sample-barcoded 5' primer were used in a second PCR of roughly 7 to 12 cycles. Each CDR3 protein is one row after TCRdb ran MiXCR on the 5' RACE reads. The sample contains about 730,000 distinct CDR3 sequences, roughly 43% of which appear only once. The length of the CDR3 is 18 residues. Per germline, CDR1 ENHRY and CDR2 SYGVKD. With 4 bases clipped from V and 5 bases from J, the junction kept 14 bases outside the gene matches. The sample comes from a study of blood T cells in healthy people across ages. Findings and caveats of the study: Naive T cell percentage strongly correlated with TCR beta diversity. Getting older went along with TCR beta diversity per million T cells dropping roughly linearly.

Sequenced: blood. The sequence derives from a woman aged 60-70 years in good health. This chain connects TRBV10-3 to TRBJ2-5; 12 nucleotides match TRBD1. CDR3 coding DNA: TGTGCCATCAGTGGAGGGACAGGGGGCGCGTCTGTGGTGGAGACCCAGTACTTC. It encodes CAISGGTGGASVVETQYF.